The sample holds many counts of the clone carrying this TCR beta chain. TCRdb re-called the PCR reads through MiXCR. This sample has around 12,000 clones, with 9% to 14% found just once. Thyroid surgery had not been preceded by any treatment in any patient. The data stem from a study of metastatic and nonmetastatic thyroid tumors. CDR1 and CDR2 (germline): SGHRS, YFSETQ. With 4 bases removed from V and 1 base from J, the gap between germline ends came to 14 bases. CDR3 length equals 15 residues. The receptor comes from a female donor with papillary thyroid cancer or a benign thyroid nodule (not recorded which). Some clones in this sample may be carry-over from other donors' samples. The chain combines TRBV5-1 with TRBJ1-1; possible D gene TRBD1, 6 bases. Specimen: blood. In nucleotides, the CDR3 is TGCGCCAGCAGCACTGCCGGGACACCGAACACTGAAGCTTTCTTT. This codes for CASSTAGTPNTEAFF.